The next 24 T cell receptor beta chains were all read from a single sample in a study of T cells expressing NK-cell markers. TCRdb re-called the 5' RACE reads; one entry per CDR3 protein, DNA not given. The table for this sample gives 150,000 or so distinct CDR3 sequences. The sample consisted of blood T cells: a sorted CD56 or NKG2C T cell subset, CD4+ or CD8+ T cells, or bulk PBMC T cells (not recorded which). The receptors originated from a woman aged 18 to 69 in good health.

The chain is built from TRBV15 and TRBJ2-3. This CDR3 has 15 residues. Germline loops: CDR1 LNHNV, CDR2 YYDKDF (reference sequence). CDR3 loop: CATSRAIPSTDTQYF.

V usage is TRBV7-3 and J usage is TRBJ2-1. The germline V gene has CDR1 SGHTA and CDR2 FQGTGA. This CDR3 comprises 14 residues. This CDR3 reads CASSKTGLGNEQFF.

This chain connects TRBV20-1 to TRBJ2-6; TCRdb names TRBD1, which stays unverified in the absence of DNA. CDR3 length equals 16 residues. Germline V gene lookup returns CDR1 DFQATT and CDR2 SNEGSKA (reference sequence). CDR3 region: CSASPLTGPGANVLTF.

V usage is TRBV11-2 and J usage is TRBJ1-5; TCRdb names TRBD1, which stays unverified in the absence of DNA. The germline V gene has CDR1 SGHAT and CDR2 FQNNGV. The CDR3 runs to 14 residues. The CDR3 loop reads CASSFGRGGQPQHF.

The genes are TRBV25-1 and TRBJ2-7; TCRdb gives TRBD1 as the D gene, but with no DNA this cannot be confirmed. Germline V gene lookup returns CDR1 MGHDK and CDR2 SYGVNS. The CDR3 has 14 amino acids. CDR3 sequence: CASSDRDRALEQYF.

The J gene is TRBJ2-1, the V gene TRBV7-3; the D call from TCRdb, TRBD1, cannot be confirmed without DNA. The V gene's germline CDR1 is SGHTA and CDR2 FQGTGA. The CDR3 runs to 14 residues. The CDR3 reads CASKQGASYNEQFF.

The V gene is TRBV5-1, the J gene TRBJ1-1. The CDR3 covers 13 residues. The V gene's germline CDR1 is SGHRS and CDR2 YFSETQ. CDR3 loop: CASSLGGYLGAFF.

This sequence joins TRBV20-1 and TRBJ2-1; the D call of TRBD2 rests on TCRdb alone, since no DNA is present to check it. CDR1 is DFQATT, CDR2 SNEGSKA, per germline (reference sequence). The CDR3 totals 15 residues. CDR3 sequence reads: CSARLQSGTYNEQFF.

This chain joins TRBV5-1 and TRBJ1-3; the D gene TCRdb calls, TRBD1, cannot be checked with no DNA. The CDR3 sequence is 16 residues long. Germline V lookup: CDR1 SGHRS, CDR2 YFSETQ. CDR3 in amino acids: CASSRDSPSSGNTIYF.

The CDR3 loop is CASSYSTGSGLEKLFF. The chain uses TRBV6-5 and TRBJ1-4; there is no DNA to check the TCRdb D call of TRBD1. CDR3 length: 16 amino acids. Germline V gene data show CDR1 as MNHEY and CDR2 as SVGAGI.

The rearrangement joins TRBV27 to TRBJ1-5. The CDR3 contains 15 residues. CDR1 is MNHEY, CDR2 SMNVEV, per germline (reference sequence). CDR3 sequence: CASKVGAMGSQPQHF.

V and J are TRBV27 and TRBJ2-2; TCRdb selects TRBD1, and the lack of DNA leaves this call unchecked. The length of the CDR3 is 15 residues. CDR1 MNHEY and CDR2 SMNVEV come from the germline V gene (reference sequence). This CDR3 reads CASRAGTGGTGELFF.

The rearrangement joins TRBV20-1 to TRBJ1-1; TCRdb names TRBD1, which stays unverified in the absence of DNA. This CDR3 spans 13 amino acids. Per the germline V gene, CDR1 is DFQATT and CDR2 is SNEGSKA (reference sequence). The CDR3 sequence: CSAVTVQNTEAFF.

The chain couples TRBV3-1 to TRBJ2-3; the D call of TRBD1 rests on TCRdb alone, since no DNA is present to check it. This CDR3 has 13 amino acids. The germline CDR1 and CDR2 sequences are LGHDT and YNNKEL (reference sequence). The CDR3 sequence: CASSRAGVDTQYF.

The rearrangement joins TRBV7-3 to TRBJ2-7; TCRdb lists TRBD2, though no DNA is available to test this call. Per the germline V gene, CDR1 is SGHTA and CDR2 is FQGTGA. This CDR3 is 15 amino acids long. CDR3 residues: CASSLGLAGGYEQYF.

The chain uses TRBV4-1 and TRBJ1-2; the TCRdb D gene call, TRBD1, has no DNA to confirm it. The CDR3 covers 15 residues. Germline CDR1 reads MGHRA; CDR2 reads YSYEKL. CDR3 amino acids: CASSQDQSTGYGYTF.

This rearrangement joins TRBV27 to TRBJ2-2; no DNA is available, so the TRBD2 call from TCRdb remains unchecked. The germline V gene encodes CDR1 MNHEY and CDR2 SMNVEV (reference sequence). CDR3 length: 18 residues. The CDR3 is CASSRVLAGGPGTGELFF.

The chain joins TRBV28 to TRBJ2-2; TCRdb returns TRBD2, unconfirmable since there is no DNA. Germline V lookup: CDR1 MDHEN, CDR2 SYDVKM. The CDR3 contains 18 residues. Here the CDR3 reads CASSVHGGDQYRAGELFF. Complete variable domain (other parts from reference TRBV28 and TRBJ2-2): DVKVTQSSRYLVKRTGEKVFLECVQDMDHENMFWYRQDPGLGLRLIYFSYDVKMKEKGDIPEGYSVSREKKERFSLILESASTNQTSMYLCASSVHGGDQYRAGELFFGEGSRLTVL.

The CDR3 loop is CASSPPGTSNNEQFF. The chain joins TRBV7-2 to TRBJ2-1; TCRdb's assignment of TRBD2 cannot be checked, as there is no DNA. CDR1 is SGHTA, CDR2 FQGNSA, per germline. The CDR3 contains 15 residues.

The chain recombines TRBV5-1 with TRBJ2-7; without DNA, the TCRdb call of TRBD2 cannot be checked. Germline-derived CDR1 and CDR2 are SGHRS and YFSETQ. This CDR3 is 16 amino acids long. The CDR3 loop reads CASSISGTSQGREQYF.

This sequence joins TRBV4-2 and TRBJ2-3; absent DNA, TCRdb's TRBD2 call cannot be checked. The CDR3 extends over 16 amino acids. Germline V CDR1 and CDR2: LGHNA, YNFKEQ. This chain's CDR3 is CASSQDGTSGSDTQYF.

J is TRBJ1-1 and V is TRBV30; there is no DNA to check the TCRdb D call of TRBD1. This CDR3 contains 13 residues. Germline loops: CDR1 GTSNPN, CDR2 SVGIG (reference sequence). The CDR3 sequence: CAWSVSWGTEAFF. The full variable domain, with the rest looked up from reference TRBV30 and TRBJ1-1, is SQTIHQWPATLVQPVGSPLSLECTVEGTSNPNLYWYRQAAGRGLQLLFYSVGIGQISSEVPQNLSASRPQDRQFILSSKKLLLSDSGFYLCAWSVSWGTEAFFGQGTRLTVV.

The rearrangement uses TRBV14 and TRBJ1-2; checking the TCRdb D call of TRBD1 is not possible without DNA. There are 13 residues in the CDR3. Looked up from germline, CDR1 is SGHDN and CDR2 is FVKESK. The CDR3 loop reads CASSPDSNHGYTF.

The chain uses TRBV3-1 and TRBJ1-6. This CDR3 is 17 amino acids long. Germline CDR1 and CDR2: LGHDT and YNNKEL (reference sequence). The CDR3 protein is CASSQDPSGVGNSPLHF.